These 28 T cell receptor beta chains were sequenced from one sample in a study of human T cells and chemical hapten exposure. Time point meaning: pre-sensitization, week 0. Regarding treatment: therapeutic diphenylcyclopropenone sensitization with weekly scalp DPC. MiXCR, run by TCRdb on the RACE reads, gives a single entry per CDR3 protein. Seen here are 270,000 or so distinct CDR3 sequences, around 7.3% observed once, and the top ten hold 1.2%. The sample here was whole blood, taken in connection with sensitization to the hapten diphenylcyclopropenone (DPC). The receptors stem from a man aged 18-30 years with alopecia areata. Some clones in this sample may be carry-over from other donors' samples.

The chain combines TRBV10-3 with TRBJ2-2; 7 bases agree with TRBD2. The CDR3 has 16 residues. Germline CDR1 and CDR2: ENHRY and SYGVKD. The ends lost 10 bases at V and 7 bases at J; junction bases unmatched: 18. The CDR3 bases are TGTGCCACAACACGGGGGGAGACCGGCGACGTCGGGGAGCTGTTTTTT. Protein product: CATTRGETGDVGELFF.

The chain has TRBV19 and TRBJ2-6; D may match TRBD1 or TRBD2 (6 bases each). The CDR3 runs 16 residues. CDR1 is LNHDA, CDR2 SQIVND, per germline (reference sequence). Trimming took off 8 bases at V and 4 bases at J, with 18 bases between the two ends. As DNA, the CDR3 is TGTGCCAGTTACGGGGGCCTAGTGAAAGGGGCCAACGTCCTGACTTTC. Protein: CASYGGLVKGANVLTF.

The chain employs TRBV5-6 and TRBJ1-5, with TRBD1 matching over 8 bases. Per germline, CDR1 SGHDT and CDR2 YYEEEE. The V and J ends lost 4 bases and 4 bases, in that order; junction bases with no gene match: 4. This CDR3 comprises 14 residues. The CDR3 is CASSQGQENQPQHF. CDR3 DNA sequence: TGTGCCAGCAGCCAGGGACAGGAGAATCAGCCCCAGCATTTT.

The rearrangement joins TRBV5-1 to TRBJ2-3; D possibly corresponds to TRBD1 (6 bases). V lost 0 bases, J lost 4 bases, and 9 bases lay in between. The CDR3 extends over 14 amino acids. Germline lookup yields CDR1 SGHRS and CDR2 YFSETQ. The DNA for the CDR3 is TGCGCCAGCAGCTTGGAACAGGGCGCAGATACGCAGTATTTT. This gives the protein CASSLEQGADTQYF.

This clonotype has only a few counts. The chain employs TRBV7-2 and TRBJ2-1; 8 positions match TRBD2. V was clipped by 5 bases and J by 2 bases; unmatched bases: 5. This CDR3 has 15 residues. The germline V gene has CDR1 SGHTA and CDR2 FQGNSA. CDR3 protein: CASSRTSPPYNEQFF. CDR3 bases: TGTGCCAGCAGCAGGACTAGCCCTCCCTACAATGAGCAGTTCTTC.

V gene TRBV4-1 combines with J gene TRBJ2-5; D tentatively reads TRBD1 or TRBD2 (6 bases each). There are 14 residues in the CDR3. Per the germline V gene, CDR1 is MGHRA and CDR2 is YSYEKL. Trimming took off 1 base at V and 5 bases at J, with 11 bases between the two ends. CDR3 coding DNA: TGCGCCAGCAGCCAAGTTGAAGGGGGGGAGACCCAGTACTTC. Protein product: CASSQVEGGETQYF.

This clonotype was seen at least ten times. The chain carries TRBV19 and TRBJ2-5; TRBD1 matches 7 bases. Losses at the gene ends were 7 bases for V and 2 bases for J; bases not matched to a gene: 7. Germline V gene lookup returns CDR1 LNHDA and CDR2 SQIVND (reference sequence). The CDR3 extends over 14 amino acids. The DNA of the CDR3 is TGTGCCAGTAACAGGGGTCGTGGGCAAGAGACCCAGTACTTC. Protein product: CASNRGRGQETQYF. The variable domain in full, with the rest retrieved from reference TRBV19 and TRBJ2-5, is DGGITQSPKYLFRKEGQNVTLSCEQNLNHDAMYWYRQDPGQGLRLIYYSQIVNDFQKGDIAEGYSVSREKKESFPLTVTSAQKNPTAFYLCASNRGRGQETQYFGPGTRLLVL.

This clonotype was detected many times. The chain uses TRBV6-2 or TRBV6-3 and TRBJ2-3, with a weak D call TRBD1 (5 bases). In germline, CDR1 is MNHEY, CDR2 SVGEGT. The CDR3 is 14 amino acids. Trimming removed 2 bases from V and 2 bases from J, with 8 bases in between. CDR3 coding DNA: TGTGCCAGCAGTTACGGACAAGACACAGATACGCAGTATTTT. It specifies CASSYGQDTDTQYF.

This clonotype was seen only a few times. CDR3 nucleotide sequence: TGTGCCAGCAGGAAGACCCCCTTGGGGGCCGGGGAGCTGTTTTTT. As protein: CASRKTPLGAGELFF. The chain has TRBV11-2 and TRBJ2-2; perhaps D is TRBD1 or TRBD2 (5 bases each). Trimming took 6 bases from V and 6 from J, leaving 17 bases between them. This CDR3 comprises 15 residues. Germline CDR1 reads SGHAT; CDR2 reads FQNNGV.

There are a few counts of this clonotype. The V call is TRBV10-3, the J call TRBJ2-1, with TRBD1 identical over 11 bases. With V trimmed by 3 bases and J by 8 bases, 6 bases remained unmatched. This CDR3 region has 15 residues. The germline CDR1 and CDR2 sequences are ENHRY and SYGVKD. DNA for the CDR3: TGTGCCATCAGTGATCCCGGACAGGGGGCGTATGAGCAGTTCTTC. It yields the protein CAISDPGQGAYEQFF.

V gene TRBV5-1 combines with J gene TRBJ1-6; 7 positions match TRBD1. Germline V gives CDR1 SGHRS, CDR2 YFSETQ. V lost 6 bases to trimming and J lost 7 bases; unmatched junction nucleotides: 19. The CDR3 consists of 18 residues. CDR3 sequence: CASNSHWNAGTANSPLHF. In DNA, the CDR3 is TGCGCCAGCAATAGTCATTGGAACGCCGGGACAGCGAATTCACCCCTCCACTTT.

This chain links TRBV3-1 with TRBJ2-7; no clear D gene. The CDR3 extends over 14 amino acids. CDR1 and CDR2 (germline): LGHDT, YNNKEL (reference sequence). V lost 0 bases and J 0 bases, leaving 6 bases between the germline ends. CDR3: CASSQEPSSYEQYF. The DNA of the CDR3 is TGTGCCAGCAGCCAAGAGCCCAGCTCCTACGAGCAGTACTTC.

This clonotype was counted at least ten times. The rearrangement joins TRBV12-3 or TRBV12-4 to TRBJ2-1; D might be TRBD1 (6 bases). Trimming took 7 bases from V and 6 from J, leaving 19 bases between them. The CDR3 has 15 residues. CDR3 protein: CASTQQGFGINEQFF. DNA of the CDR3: TGTGCCAGCACCCAACAGGGTTTTGGGATCAATGAGCAGTTCTTC.

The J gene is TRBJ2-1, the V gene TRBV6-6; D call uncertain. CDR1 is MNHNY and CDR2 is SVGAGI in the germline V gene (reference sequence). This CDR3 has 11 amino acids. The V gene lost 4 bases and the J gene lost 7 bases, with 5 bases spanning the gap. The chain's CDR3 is CASSSQNEQFF. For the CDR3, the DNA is TGTGCCAGCAGTTCCCAGAATGAGCAGTTCTTC.

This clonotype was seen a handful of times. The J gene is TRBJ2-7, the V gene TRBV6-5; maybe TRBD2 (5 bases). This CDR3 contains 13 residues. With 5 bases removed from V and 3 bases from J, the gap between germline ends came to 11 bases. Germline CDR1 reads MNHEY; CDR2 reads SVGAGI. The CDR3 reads CASSPARGYEQYF. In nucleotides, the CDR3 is TGTGCCAGCAGTCCTGCTCGGGGCTACGAGCAGTACTTC.

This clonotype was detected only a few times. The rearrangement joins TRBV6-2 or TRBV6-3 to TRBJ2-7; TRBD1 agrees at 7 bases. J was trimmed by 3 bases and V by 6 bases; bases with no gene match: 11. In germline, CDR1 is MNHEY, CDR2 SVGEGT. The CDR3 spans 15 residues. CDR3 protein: CASSAPGTALYEQYV. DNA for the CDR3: TGTGCCAGCAGCGCACCCGGGACAGCCCTCTACGAGCAGTACGTC.

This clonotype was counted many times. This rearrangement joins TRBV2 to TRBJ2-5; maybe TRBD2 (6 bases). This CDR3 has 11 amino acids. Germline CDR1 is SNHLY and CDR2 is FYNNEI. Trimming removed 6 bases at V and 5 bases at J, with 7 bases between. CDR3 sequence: CASRAGETQYF. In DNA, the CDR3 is TGTGCCAGCAGAGCGGGTGAGACCCAGTACTTC.

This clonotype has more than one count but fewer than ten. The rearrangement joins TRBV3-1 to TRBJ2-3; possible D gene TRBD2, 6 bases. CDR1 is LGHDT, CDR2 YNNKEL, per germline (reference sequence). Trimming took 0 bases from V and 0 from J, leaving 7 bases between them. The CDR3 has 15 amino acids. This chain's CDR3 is CASSQDAGSTDTQYF. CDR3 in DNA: TGTGCCAGCAGCCAAGATGCGGGGAGCACAGATACGCAGTATTTT.

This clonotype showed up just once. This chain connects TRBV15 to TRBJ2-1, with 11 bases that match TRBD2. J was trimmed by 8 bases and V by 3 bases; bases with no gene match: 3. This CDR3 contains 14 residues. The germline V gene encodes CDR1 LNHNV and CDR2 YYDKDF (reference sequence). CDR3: CATSSSGGVDEQFF. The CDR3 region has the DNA TGTGCCACCAGCAGTAGCGGGGGGGTCGATGAGCAGTTCTTC.

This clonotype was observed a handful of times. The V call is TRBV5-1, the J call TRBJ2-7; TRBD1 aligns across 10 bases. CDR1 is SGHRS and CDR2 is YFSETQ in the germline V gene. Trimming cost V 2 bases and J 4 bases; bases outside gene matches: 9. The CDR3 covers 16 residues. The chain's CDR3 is CASSLSPGTGDYEQYV. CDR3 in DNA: TGCGCCAGCAGCTTATCCCCCGGGACAGGGGATTACGAGCAGTACGTC.

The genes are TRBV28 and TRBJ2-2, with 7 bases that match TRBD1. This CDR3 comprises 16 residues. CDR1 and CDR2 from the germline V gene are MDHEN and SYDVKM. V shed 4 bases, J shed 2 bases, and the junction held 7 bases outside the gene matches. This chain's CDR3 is CASSYDRDFNTGELFF. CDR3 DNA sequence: TGTGCCAGCAGTTACGACAGGGATTTCAACACCGGGGAGCTGTTTTTT.

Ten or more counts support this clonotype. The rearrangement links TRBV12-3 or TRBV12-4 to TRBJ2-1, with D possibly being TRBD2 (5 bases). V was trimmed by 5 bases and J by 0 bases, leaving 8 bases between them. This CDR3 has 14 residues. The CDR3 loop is CASSLGGSYNEQFF. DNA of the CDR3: TGTGCCAGCAGTCTCGGAGGCTCCTACAATGAGCAGTTCTTC.

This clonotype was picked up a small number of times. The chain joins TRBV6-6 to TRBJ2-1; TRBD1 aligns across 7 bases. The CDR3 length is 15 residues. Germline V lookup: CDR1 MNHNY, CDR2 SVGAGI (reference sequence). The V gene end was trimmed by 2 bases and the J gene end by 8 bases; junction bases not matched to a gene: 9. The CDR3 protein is CASSYEGGGRYEQFF. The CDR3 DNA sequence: TGTGCCAGCAGTTACGAAGGGGGCGGTAGGTATGAGCAGTTCTTC.

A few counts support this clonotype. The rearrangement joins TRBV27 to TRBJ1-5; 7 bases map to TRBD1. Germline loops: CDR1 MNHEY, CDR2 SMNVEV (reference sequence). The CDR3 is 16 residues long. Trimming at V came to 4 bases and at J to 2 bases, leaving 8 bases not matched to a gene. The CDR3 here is CASSSLPGGGNQPQHF. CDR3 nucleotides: TGTGCCAGCAGTTCCCTCCCAGGGGGGGGCAATCAGCCCCAGCATTTT.

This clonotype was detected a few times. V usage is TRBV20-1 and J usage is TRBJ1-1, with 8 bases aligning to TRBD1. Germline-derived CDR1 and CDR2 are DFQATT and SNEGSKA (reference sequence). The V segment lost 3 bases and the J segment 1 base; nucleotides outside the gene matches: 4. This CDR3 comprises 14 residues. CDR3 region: CSASIDRGNTEAFF. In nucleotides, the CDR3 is TGCAGTGCTAGCATAGACAGGGGGAACACTGAAGCTTTCTTT.

Here the CDR3 reads CSAGQGASTDTQYF. In DNA form, the CDR3 reads TGCAGTGCCGGACAGGGAGCTAGCACAGATACGCAGTATTTT. The chain links TRBV20-1 to TRBJ2-3, with 8 bases fitting TRBD1. The CDR3 is made up of 14 amino acids. Germline lookup yields CDR1 DFQATT and CDR2 SNEGSKA (reference sequence). V gave up 6 bases and J gave up 0 bases; unmatched junction bases: 5.

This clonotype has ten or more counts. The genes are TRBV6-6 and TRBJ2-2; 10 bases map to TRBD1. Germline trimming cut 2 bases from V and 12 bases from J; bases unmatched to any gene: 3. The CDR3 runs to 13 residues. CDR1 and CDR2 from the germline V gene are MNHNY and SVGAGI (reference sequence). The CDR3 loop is CASSYGTGEKLFF. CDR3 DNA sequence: TGTGCCAGCAGTTACGGGACAGGGGAAAAGCTGTTTTTT.

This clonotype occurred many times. The CDR3 DNA reads TGCAGTGCTAGTTCCGGGACTAGCGGCGGGGAGACCCAGTACTTC. Amino acids: CSASSGTSGGETQYF. This chain links TRBV20-1 with TRBJ2-5, with 11 bases that match TRBD2. Losses at the gene ends were 3 bases for V and 5 bases for J; bases not matched to a gene: 8. Germline lookup yields CDR1 DFQATT and CDR2 SNEGSKA (reference sequence). The CDR3 extends over 15 amino acids.